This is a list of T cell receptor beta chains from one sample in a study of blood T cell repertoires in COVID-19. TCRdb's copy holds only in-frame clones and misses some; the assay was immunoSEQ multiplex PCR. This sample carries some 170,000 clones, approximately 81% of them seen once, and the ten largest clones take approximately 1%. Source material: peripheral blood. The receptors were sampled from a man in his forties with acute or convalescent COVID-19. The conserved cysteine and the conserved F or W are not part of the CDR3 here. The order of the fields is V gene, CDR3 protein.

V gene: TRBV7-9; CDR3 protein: ASSLRGDTEAF
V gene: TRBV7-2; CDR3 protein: ASRVGREGTEAF
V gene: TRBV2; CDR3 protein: ASSREAGNTIY
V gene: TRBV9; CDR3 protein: ASSPREGSGETYEQY
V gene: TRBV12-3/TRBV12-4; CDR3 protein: ASLRGGYEQY
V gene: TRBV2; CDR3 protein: ASSAPRGETQY
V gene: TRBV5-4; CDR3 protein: ASSWDRGYQETQY
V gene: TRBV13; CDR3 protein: ASSSYGDTRETQY
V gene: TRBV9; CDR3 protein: ASSVAVGTDTQY
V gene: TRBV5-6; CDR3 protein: ASSTRTPNTGELF
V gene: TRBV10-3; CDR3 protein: AISKDSLGAF
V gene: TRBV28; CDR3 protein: ASSPTGGSYEQY
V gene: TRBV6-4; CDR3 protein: ASSEQPYNEQF
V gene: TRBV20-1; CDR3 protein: SASRWAGGKETQY
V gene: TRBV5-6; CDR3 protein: ASSLEPVDTEAF
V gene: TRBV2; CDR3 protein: ASSARLDYDIQY
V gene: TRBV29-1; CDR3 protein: SGVNSGETQY
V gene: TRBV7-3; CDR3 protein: ASSPFGQGKAEAF
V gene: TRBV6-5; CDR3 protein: ASNPDSDGRQPQH
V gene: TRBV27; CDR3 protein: ASSSGGSYNEQF
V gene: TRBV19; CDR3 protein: ASSPRTSGASWASYNEQF
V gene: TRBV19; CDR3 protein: ASSASTGNMETQY
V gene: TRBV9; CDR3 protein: ASSVSASNTEAF
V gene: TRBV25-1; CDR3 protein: ASSWVSTGGEQY
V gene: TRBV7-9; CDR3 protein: ASSLGDNYRNTIY
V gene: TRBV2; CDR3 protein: ASGPGQGKYEQY
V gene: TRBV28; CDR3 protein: ASSFVGGDAVSTDTQY
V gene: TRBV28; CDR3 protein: ASSPPGPGNQPQH
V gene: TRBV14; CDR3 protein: ASSQGVAGVAF
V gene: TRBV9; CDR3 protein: ASSPPSPTGGYGYT
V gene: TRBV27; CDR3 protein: ASSFSGQLKGYT
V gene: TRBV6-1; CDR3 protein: ASSEYREQY
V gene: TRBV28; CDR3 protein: ASSLETGIYGYT
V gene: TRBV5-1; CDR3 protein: ASSSGGGLVLNEQF
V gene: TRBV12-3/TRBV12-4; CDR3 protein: ASSRRSTIY
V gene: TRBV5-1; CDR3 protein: ASSLTDRENGYT
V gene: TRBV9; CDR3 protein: ASSSNNSPLH
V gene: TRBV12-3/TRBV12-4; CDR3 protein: ASRAGGGGYT
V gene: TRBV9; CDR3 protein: ASSVPGQGGIGGYT
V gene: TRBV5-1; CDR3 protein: ASSWKDRLTDTQY
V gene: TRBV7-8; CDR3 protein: ASSPGGGHGETQY
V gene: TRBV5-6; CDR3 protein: ASSQVPGGDGYT
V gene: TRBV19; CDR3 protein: ASSILRGRGYGYT
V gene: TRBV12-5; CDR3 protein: ASGPLRLAGGLGGHTDTQY
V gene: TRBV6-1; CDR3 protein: ASSDQDSLGSYT
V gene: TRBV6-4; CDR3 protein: ASSCVLAGGIYRTDTQY
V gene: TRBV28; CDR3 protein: ARGRGTGDQPQH
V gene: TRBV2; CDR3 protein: ASTIQNYGYT
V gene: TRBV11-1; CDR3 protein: ASSLGQRGGYNEQF
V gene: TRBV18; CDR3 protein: ASSPGPNSPLH
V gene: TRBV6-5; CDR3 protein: ASSKPWTGGNEAF
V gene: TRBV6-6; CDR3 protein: ASTTDRDRGKGYT
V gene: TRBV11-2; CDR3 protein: ASSLIGGQGANEQY
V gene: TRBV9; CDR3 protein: ASSGTGGSDTQY
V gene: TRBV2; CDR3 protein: ASSPGTISNEQF
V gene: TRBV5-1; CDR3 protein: ASSPQTGRQETQY
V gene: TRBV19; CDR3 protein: ASSMTGYNQPQH
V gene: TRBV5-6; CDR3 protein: ASSFQGPNTGELF
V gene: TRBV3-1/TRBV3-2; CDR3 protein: ASSFQGPHEQY